These 30 T cell receptor beta chains were all obtained from the same sample, sequenced in a study of blood T cell repertoires in COVID-19. Libraries were prepared by immunoSEQ multiplex PCR; TCRdb keeps only in-frame clonotypes and omits some of them. The sample consists of about 54,000 clones, about nine tenths of them appearing once. The material sequenced was peripheral blood. The receptor source for this set is a man in his fifties or sixties with active COVID-19.

This rearrangement joins TRBV11-3 to TRBJ2-7; a weak D match, TRBD1 (6 bases). With 4 bases removed from V and 3 bases from J, the gap between germline ends came to 13 bases. CDR3 length: 14 amino acids. CDR1 is SGHNT, CDR2 YENEEA, per germline. Here the CDR3 DNA reads TGTGCCAGCAGCTCCATGGGGGCCAACTACGAGCAGTACTTC. It specifies CASSSMGANYEQYF.

The chain recombines TRBV3-1 (or the pseudogene TRBV3-2) with TRBJ2-7; D remains unclear. Germline V gives CDR1 LGHDT, CDR2 YNNKEL (reference sequence). The CDR3 has 11 residues. The V end was cut by 6 bases, the J end by 5 bases, with 8 bases between. The CDR3 spells CASRGAHEQYF. The CDR3 DNA reads TGTGCCAGCAGAGGAGCCCACGAGCAGTACTTC.

CDR3 DNA sequence: TGTGCCAGCAGGTCCTCTCTGGGCGGAAACACCATATATTTT. Amino acid sequence: CASRSSLGGNTIYF. V usage is TRBV11-2 and J usage is TRBJ1-3; the D is unclear. The CDR3 spans 14 residues. V was pared by 6 bases and J by 4 bases, with 13 bases between. Germline-derived CDR1 and CDR2 are SGHAT and FQNNGV.

The chain is built from TRBV9 and TRBJ2-7, with 11 bases fitting TRBD1. The CDR3 is made up of 14 amino acids. Germline trimming cut 4 bases from V and 4 bases from J; bases unmatched to any gene: 4. Germline CDR1 reads SGDLS; CDR2 reads YYNGEE. CDR3 DNA: TGTGCCAGCAGCACCGGGACAGGGGGTTACGAGCAGTACTTC. It codes for CASSTGTGGYEQYF.

CDR3: CSASSLAGLLTYEQYF. DNA for the CDR3: TGCAGTGCTAGTTCACTAGCGGGTCTCCTCACCTACGAGCAGTACTTC. The genes are TRBV20-1 and TRBJ2-7; 9 bases align to TRBD2. CDR3 length: 16 residues. With 3 bases clipped from V and 2 bases from J, the junction kept 11 bases outside the gene matches. Germline-derived CDR1 and CDR2 are DFQATT and SNEGSKA (reference sequence).

This chain links TRBV18 with TRBJ1-4; 11 nucleotides match TRBD1. The V gene's germline CDR1 is KGHSH and CDR2 LQKENI. The ends lost 3 bases at V and 1 base at J; junction bases unmatched: 1. CDR3 size: 16 residues. CDR3 loop: CASSPGQGVTNEKLFF. In DNA, the CDR3 is TGTGCCAGCTCACCGGGACAGGGGGTAACTAATGAAAAACTGTTTTTT.

Only a few counts were recorded for this clone. V and J are TRBV5-1 and TRBJ1-6, with 9 bases identical to TRBD1. Germline CDR1 reads SGHRS; CDR2 reads YFSETQ. CDR3 length: 15 residues. With V trimmed by 4 bases and J by 7 bases, 6 bases remained unmatched. The CDR3 is CASSPGTGNNSPLHF. The CDR3 coding sequence is TGCGCCAGCAGCCCGGGGACAGGGAACAATTCACCCCTCCACTTT.

The chain links TRBV6-6 to TRBJ1-5, with 7 bases matching TRBD1. The CDR3 sequence is 15 residues long. Trimming at V came to 8 bases and at J to 4 bases, leaving 11 bases not matched to a gene. Per the germline V gene, CDR1 is MNHNY and CDR2 is SVGAGI (reference sequence). The CDR3 region is CASGPQGGGNQPQHF. Written as DNA, the CDR3 is TGTGCCAGCGGCCCTCAGGGGGGAGGTAATCAGCCCCAGCATTTT.

The chain joins TRBV7-9 to TRBJ2-3; 10 nucleotides match TRBD2. Germline loops: CDR1 SEHNR, CDR2 FQNEAQ (reference sequence). Losses at the gene ends were 1 base for V and 4 bases for J; bases not matched to a gene: 2. The CDR3 is made up of 15 amino acids. The CDR3 sequence is CASSLVAGGPDTQYF. The CDR3 nucleotides are TGTGCCAGCAGCTTAGTAGCGGGAGGACCAGATACGCAGTATTTT.

The chain employs TRBV19 and TRBJ2-7, with D unresolved. Trimming pared 3 bases from V and 4 bases from J, leaving 7 bases between. There are 12 residues in the CDR3. From germline, CDR1 is LNHDA and CDR2 SQIVND (reference sequence). CDR3 DNA: TGTGCCAGTAGTATCATCGGGTACGAGCAGTACTTC. Residues: CASSIIGYEQYF. The variable domain in full, completed from reference TRBV19 and TRBJ2-7, reads DGGITQSPKYLFRKEGQNVTLSCEQNLNHDAMYWYRQDPGQGLRLIYYSQIVNDFQKGDIAEGYSVSREKKESFPLTVTSAQKNPTAFYLCASSIIGYEQYFGPGTRLTVT.

The chain carries TRBV12-3 or TRBV12-4 and TRBJ1-2, with D possibly being TRBD1 (5 bases). This CDR3 spans 13 amino acids. Trimming shortened V by 7 bases and J by 8 bases, and 17 bases separated the two germline ends. CDR3 region: CASTEGTYGGYTF. CDR3 bases: TGTGCCAGCACGGAGGGGACTTATGGCGGCTACACCTTC.

This rearrangement joins TRBV9 to TRBJ2-3, with 8 bases lining up with TRBD2. The CDR3 length is 17 residues. V was pared by 3 bases and J by 2 bases, with 11 bases of the junction left unmatched. Germline-derived CDR1 and CDR2 are SGDLS and YYNGEE. In DNA, the CDR3 is TGTGCCAGCAGCGAGGGGATTACTAGCGGAAACACAGATACGCAGTATTTT. Translated, it gives CASSEGITSGNTDTQYF. The whole variable domain, filled in from reference TRBV9 and TRBJ2-3, reads DSGVTQTPKHLITATGQRVTLRCSPRSGDLSVYWYQQSLDQGLQFLIQYYNGEERAKGNILERFSAQQFPDLHSELNLSSLELGDSALYFCASSEGITSGNTDTQYFGPGTRLTVL.

The chain has TRBV3-1 (or the pseudogene TRBV3-2) and TRBJ1-4; 8 nucleotides align to TRBD1. The trim removed 1 base at V and 4 bases at J, leaving 2 bases unmatched. The CDR3 is made up of 15 amino acids. From germline, CDR1 is LGHDT and CDR2 YNNKEL (reference sequence). In DNA form, the CDR3 reads TGTGCCAGCAGCCAAGCTGGGACAGGTAATGAAAAACTGTTTTTT. Residues: CASSQAGTGNEKLFF.

This sequence joins TRBV28 and TRBJ2-3, with unresolved D. The CDR3 extends over 16 amino acids. Trimming left V 1 base short and J 2 bases short, with 13 bases between. Germline CDR1 MDHEN, CDR2 SYDVKM. The CDR3, as DNA: TGTGCCAGCAGTTTATCGGGTTACTCCCACACAGATACGCAGTATTTT. Translating gives CASSLSGYSHTDTQYF.

This sequence joins TRBV9 and TRBJ2-3; TRBD2 might be the D (7 bases). Trimming took 4 bases from V and 5 from J, leaving 20 bases between them. The germline V gene encodes CDR1 SGDLS and CDR2 YYNGEE. The CDR3 contains 16 residues. The chain's CDR3 is CASSKEGGGFGDTQYF. CDR3 DNA sequence: TGTGCCAGCAGCAAGGAGGGGGGAGGGTTTGGAGATACGCAGTATTTT.

The CDR3: CASSLKGADYGYTF. DNA of the CDR3: TGTGCCAGCAGCTTGAAGGGGGCTGACTATGGCTACACCTTC. The chain recombines TRBV5-4 with TRBJ1-2, with 7 positions matching TRBD1. J gave up 3 bases and V 1 base, and 3 bases lay outside the gene matches. Germline assignment: CDR1 SGHNT and CDR2 YYREEE (reference sequence). The CDR3 extends over 14 amino acids. The full variable domain, with the rest looked up from reference TRBV5-4 and TRBJ1-2, is ETGVTQSPTHLIKTRGQQVTLRCSSQSGHNTVSWYQQALGQGPQFIFQYYREEENGRGNFPPRFSGLQFPNYSSELNVNALELDDSALYLCASSLKGADYGYTFGSGTRLTVV.

This chain joins TRBV27 and TRBJ2-3, with a possible D match to TRBD2 (6 bases). The CDR3 runs 15 residues. Germline V gene lookup returns CDR1 MNHEY and CDR2 SMNVEV (reference sequence). V dropped 3 bases and J dropped 4 bases, with 14 bases sitting between them. CDR3 nucleotides: TGTGCCAGCAGTTTCGGCGGAGGGGTGGCAGATACGCAGTATTTT. Encoded protein: CASSFGGGVADTQYF.

The gene calls are TRBV5-1 and TRBJ2-1; 10 bases match TRBD2. J lost 7 bases, V lost 3 bases, and 10 bases had no gene match. Per germline, CDR1 SGHRS and CDR2 YFSETQ. This CDR3 has 16 residues. The CDR3 nucleotides read TGCGCCAGCAGCTCCTTGGGAGCGGGAGGGTGGAATGAGCAGTTCTTC. This sequence encodes CASSSLGAGGWNEQFF.

This chain connects TRBV12-3 or TRBV12-4 to TRBJ2-1, with a weak D call TRBD1 (5 bases). The CDR3 sequence is 13 residues long. V was trimmed by 6 bases and J by 6 bases, leaving 12 bases between them. The CDR3 loop is CASRTDKPNEQFF. The CDR3 region has the DNA TGTGCCAGCAGGACGGACAAGCCCAATGAGCAGTTCTTC.

The rearrangement links TRBV11-3 to TRBJ2-1; D might be TRBD1 (6 bases). Germline V gene lookup returns CDR1 SGHNT and CDR2 YENEEA. This CDR3 is 12 amino acids long. Deletions cut 5 bases from V and 8 bases from J, with 10 bases between. The CDR3: CASSGEGDEQFF. The DNA for the CDR3 is TGTGCCAGCAGCGGAGAGGGGGATGAGCAGTTCTTC.

The rearrangement links TRBV19 to TRBJ2-3; 10 bases match TRBD2. In germline, CDR1 is LNHDA, CDR2 SQIVND (reference sequence). V dropped 5 bases and J dropped 1; count of bases not matched to a gene: 6. The CDR3 loop spans 16 amino acids. The CDR3 DNA reads as TGTGCCAGTAGTTCTCGAGGACTAGCGGGCACAGATACGCAGTATTTT. Its protein product is CASSSRGLAGTDTQYF. Filled out from reference TRBV19 and TRBJ2-3, the complete variable domain reads DGGITQSPKYLFRKEGQNVTLSCEQNLNHDAMYWYRQDPGQGLRLIYYSQIVNDFQKGDIAEGYSVSREKKESFPLTVTSAQKNPTAFYLCASSSRGLAGTDTQYFGPGTRLTVL.

This clone has only a few counts. V is TRBV18 and J is TRBJ2-7; 9 nucleotides align to TRBD1. The CDR3 runs to 14 residues. V shed 2 bases, J shed 3 bases, and the junction held 2 bases outside the gene matches. CDR1 and CDR2 (germline): KGHSH, LQKENI. Written as DNA, the CDR3 is TGTGCCAGCTCACCAGGGGGACAGGGCTACGAGCAGTACTTC. It specifies CASSPGGQGYEQYF.

The chain links TRBV28 to TRBJ2-1, with a tentative D call TRBD2 (6 bases). The CDR3 has 14 amino acids. Germline CDR1 and CDR2: MDHEN and SYDVKM. V was shortened by 8 bases and J by 2 bases, with 13 bases between the two germline ends. This chain's CDR3 is CASGQEGPYNEQFF. CDR3 nucleotides: TGTGCCAGCGGGCAGGAGGGTCCCTACAATGAGCAGTTCTTC.

J is TRBJ2-5 and V is TRBV3-1 (or the pseudogene TRBV3-2), with 12 positions matching TRBD2. The end of the DNA aligns better with TRBJ2-7, so the J call may be wrong. The CDR3 sequence is 17 residues long. Germline values: CDR1 LGHDT, CDR2 YNNKEL (reference sequence). In DNA form, the CDR3 reads TGTGCCAGCAGTCGAGCGTTGACTAGCGGGAGCTCCTACGAGCAGTACTTC. The encoded protein is CASSRALTSGSSYEQYF.

The chain couples TRBV15 to TRBJ2-7; 8 bases agree with TRBD2. V lost 3 bases and J lost 2; bases outside the gene matches: 6. The CDR3 is made up of 15 amino acids. Germline V gene sequence: CDR1 LNHNV, CDR2 YYDKDF (reference sequence). This CDR3 is CATSRLLAAAYEQYF. The CDR3 region has the DNA TGTGCCACCAGCAGGCTACTAGCGGCGGCCTACGAGCAGTACTTC.

Only a few counts were recorded for this clone. The J gene is TRBJ1-6, the V gene TRBV3-1 (or the pseudogene TRBV3-2); 8 positions match TRBD1. CDR1 is LGHDT, CDR2 YNNKEL, per germline (reference sequence). This CDR3 has 15 residues. The V segment lost 1 base and the J segment 4 bases; nucleotides outside the gene matches: 0. The CDR3 region has the DNA TGTGCCAGCAGCCAAGGACAGGGGTATAATTCACCCCTCCACTTT. It yields the protein CASSQGQGYNSPLHF.

The chain recombines TRBV12-3 or TRBV12-4 with TRBJ1-1; D is undetermined. The CDR3 runs 13 residues. With 5 bases removed from V and 4 bases from J, the gap between germline ends came to 11 bases. The CDR3 DNA reads as TGTGCCAGCAGTCACCCAGGTAGCACTGAAGCTTTCTTT. Amino acid sequence: CASSHPGSTEAFF.

The chain has TRBV25-1 and TRBJ1-6; TRBD1 is a possible D gene (5 bases). Trimming pared 3 bases from V and 11 bases from J, leaving 11 bases between. Germline V gene data show CDR1 as MGHDK and CDR2 as SYGVNS. The CDR3 sequence is 13 residues long. This chain's CDR3 is CASSDGGIAPLHF. In DNA form, the CDR3 reads TGTGCCAGCAGTGACGGGGGTATTGCACCCCTCCACTTT. Looking up the rest from reference TRBV25-1 and TRBJ1-6 gives the full variable domain: EADIYQTPRYLVIGTGKKITLECSQTMGHDKMYWYQQDPGMELHLIHYSYGVNSTEKGDLSSESTVSRIRTEHFPLTLESARPSHTSQYLCASSDGGIAPLHFGNGTRLTVT.

The sample holds one count of this clone. The rearrangement links TRBV27 to TRBJ2-7; TRBD1 matches at 7 bases. CDR1 and CDR2 (germline): MNHEY, SMNVEV (reference sequence). Unmatched junction bases numbered 2, after V lost 5 bases and J lost 4 bases. The CDR3 covers 12 residues. CDR3 coding DNA: TGTGCCAGCAGTGTACAGGGGTACGAGCAGTACTTC. Translation gives CASSVQGYEQYF.

The rearrangement joins TRBV4-1 to TRBJ2-7, with D perhaps matching TRBD1 (7 bases). Trimming left V 1 base short and J 0 bases short, with 19 bases between. Germline loops: CDR1 MGHRA, CDR2 YSYEKL. This CDR3 comprises 18 residues. This CDR3 is CASSQGGIQGTLSYEQYF. CDR3 sequence (DNA): TGCGCCAGCAGCCAAGGGGGGATACAGGGGACTCTCTCCTACGAGCAGTACTTC.